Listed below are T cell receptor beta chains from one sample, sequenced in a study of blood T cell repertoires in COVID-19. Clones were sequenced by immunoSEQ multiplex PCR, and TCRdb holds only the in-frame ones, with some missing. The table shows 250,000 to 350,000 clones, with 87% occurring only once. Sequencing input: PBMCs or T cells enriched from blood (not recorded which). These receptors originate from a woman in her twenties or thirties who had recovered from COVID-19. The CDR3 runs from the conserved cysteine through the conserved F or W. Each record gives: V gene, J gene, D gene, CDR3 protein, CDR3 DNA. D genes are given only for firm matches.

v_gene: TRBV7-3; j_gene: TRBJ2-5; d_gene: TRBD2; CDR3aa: CASSTGLAGGQETQYF; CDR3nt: TGTGCCAGCAGCACGGGACTAGCGGGGGGGCAGGAGACCCAGTACTTC
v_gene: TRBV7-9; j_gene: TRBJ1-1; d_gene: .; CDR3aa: CASSLGEGTEAFF; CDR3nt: TGTGCCAGCAGCTTAGGGGAGGGAACTGAAGCTTTCTTT
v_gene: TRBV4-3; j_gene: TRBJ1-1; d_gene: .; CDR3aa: CASSQEVRLNTEAFF; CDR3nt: TGCGCCAGCAGCCAAGAGGTCAGATTGAACACTGAAGCTTTCTTT
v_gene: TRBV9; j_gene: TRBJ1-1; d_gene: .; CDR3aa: CASSPEGGLGAFF; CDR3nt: TGTGCCAGCAGCCCCGAAGGGGGATTAGGAGCTTTCTTT
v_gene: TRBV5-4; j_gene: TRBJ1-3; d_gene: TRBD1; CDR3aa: CASTRGQGNTIYF; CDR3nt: TGTGCCAGCACCAGGGGGCAGGGAAACACCATATATTTT
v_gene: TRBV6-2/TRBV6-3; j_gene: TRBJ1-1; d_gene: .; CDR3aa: CASSYPTTKAFF; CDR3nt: TGTGCCAGCAGTTACCCAACGACAAAAGCTTTCTTT
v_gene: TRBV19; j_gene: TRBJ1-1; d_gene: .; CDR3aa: CASSTAGRGTEAFF; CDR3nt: TGTGCCAGTAGTACGGCCGGGAGGGGGACTGAAGCTTTCTTT
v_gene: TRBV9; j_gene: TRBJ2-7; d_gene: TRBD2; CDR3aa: CASSLSGGVTYEQYF; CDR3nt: TGTGCCAGCAGCCTTAGCGGGGGGGTAACCTACGAGCAGTACTTC
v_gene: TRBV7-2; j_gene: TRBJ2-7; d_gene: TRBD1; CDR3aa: CASSPDRRVSYEQYF; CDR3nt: TGTGCCAGCAGCCCGGACAGGCGGGTTTCCTACGAGCAGTACTTC
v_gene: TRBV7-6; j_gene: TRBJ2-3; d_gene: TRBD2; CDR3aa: CASSSLLGARGGPDTQYF; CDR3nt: TGTGCCAGCAGCTCCCTGTTAGGGGCGCGGGGGGGCCCAGATACGCAGTATTTT
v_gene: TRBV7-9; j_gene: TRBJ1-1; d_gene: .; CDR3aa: CASSLGGQLTEAFF; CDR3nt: TGTGCCAGCAGCTTAGGAGGGCAACTAACTGAAGCTTTCTTT
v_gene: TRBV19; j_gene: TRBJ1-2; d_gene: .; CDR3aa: CASSTLNRDRGYTF; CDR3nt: TGTGCCAGTAGTACCCTGAACAGGGATAGGGGCTACACCTTC
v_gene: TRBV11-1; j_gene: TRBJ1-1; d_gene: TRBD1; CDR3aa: CASSNLQGTEAFF; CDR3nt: TGTGCCAGCAGCAACTTACAGGGGACTGAAGCTTTCTTT
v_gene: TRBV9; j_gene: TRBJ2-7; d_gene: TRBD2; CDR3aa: CASSLSGGAYEQYF; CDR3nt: TGTGCCAGCAGCCTTAGCGGGGGAGCCTACGAGCAGTACTTC
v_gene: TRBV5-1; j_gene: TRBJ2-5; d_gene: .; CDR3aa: CASSSTGLRETQYF; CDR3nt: TGCGCCAGCAGCAGCACAGGGTTGAGGGAGACCCAGTACTTC
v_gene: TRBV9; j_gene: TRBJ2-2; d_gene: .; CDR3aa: CASSSRGGNTGELFF; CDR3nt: TGTGCCAGCAGCTCTAGAGGGGGGAACACCGGGGAGCTGTTTTTT